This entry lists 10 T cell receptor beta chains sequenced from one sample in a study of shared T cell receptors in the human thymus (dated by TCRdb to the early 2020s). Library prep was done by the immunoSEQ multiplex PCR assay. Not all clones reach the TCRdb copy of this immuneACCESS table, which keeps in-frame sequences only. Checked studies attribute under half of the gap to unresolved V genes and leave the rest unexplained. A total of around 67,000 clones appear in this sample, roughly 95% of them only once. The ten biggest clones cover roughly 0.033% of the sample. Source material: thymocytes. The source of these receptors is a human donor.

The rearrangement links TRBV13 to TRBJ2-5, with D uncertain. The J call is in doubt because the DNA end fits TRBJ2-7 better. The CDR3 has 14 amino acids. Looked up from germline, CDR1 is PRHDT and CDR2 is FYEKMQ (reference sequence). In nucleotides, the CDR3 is TGTGCCAGCAGCCTCCGACATCTCGGCTACGAGCAGTACTTC. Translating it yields CASSLRHLGYEQYF.

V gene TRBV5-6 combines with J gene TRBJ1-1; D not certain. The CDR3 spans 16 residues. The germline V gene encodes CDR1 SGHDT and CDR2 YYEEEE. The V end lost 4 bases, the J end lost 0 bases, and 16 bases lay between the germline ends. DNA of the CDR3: TGTGCCAGCAGCCGACGAGAAGGGAGCATGAACACTGAAGCTTTCTTT. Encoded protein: CASSRREGSMNTEAFF.

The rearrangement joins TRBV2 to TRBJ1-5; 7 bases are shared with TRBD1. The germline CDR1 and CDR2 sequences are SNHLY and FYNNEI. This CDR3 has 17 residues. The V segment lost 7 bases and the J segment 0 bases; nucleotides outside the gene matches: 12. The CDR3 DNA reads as TGTGCCAGCATCCCAGGGGGTTCAAGGGATAGCAATCAGCCCCAGCATTTT. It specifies CASIPGGSRDSNQPQHF.

This chain's CDR3 is CASSLHRGYGYTF. CDR3 nucleotide sequence: TGTGCCAGCAGTTTACACAGGGGCTATGGCTACACCTTC. The chain carries TRBV5-6 and TRBJ1-2; 7 bases are a match to TRBD1. This CDR3 has 13 amino acids. J gave up 4 bases and V 5 bases, and 5 bases lay outside the gene matches. Germline loops: CDR1 SGHDT, CDR2 YYEEEE.

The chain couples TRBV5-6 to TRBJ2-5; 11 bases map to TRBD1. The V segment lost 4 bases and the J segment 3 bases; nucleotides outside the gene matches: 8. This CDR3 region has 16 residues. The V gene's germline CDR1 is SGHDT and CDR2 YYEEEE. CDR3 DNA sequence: TGTGCCAGCAGCGCATGGGGGACAGGGGGAGAAGAGACCCAGTACTTC. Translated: CASSAWGTGGEETQYF.

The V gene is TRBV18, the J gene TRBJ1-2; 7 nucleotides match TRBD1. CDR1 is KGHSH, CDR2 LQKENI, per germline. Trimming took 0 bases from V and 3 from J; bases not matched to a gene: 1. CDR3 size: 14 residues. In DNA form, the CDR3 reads TGTGCCAGCTCACCACCAGGGGGCTACTATGGCTACACCTTC. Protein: CASSPPGGYYGYTF.

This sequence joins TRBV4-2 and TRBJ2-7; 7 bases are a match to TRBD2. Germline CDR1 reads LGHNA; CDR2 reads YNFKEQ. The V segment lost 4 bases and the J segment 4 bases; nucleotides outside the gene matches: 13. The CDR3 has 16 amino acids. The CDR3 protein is CASSPPGERGFYEQYF. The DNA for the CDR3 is TGTGCCAGCAGCCCCCCTGGGGAGCGGGGATTTTACGAGCAGTACTTC.

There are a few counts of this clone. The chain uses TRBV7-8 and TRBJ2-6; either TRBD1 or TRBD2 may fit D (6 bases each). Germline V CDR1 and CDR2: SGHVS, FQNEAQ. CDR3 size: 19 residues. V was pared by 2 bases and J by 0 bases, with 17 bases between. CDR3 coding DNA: TGTGCCAGCAGCTTACGGTTCCAGGGGAGGCTCTCTGGGGCCAACGTCCTGACTTTC. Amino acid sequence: CASSLRFQGRLSGANVLTF.

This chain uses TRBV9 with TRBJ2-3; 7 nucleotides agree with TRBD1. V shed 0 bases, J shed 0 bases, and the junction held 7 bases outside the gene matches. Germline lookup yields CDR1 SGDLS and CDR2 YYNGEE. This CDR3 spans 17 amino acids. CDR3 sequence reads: CASSVGQGCTSTDTQYF. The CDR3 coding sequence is TGTGCCAGCAGCGTAGGACAGGGATGCACTAGCACAGATACGCAGTATTTT.

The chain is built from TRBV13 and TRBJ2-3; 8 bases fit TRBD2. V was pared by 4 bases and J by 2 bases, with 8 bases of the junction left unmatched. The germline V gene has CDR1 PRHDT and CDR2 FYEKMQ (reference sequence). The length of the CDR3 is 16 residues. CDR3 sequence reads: CASSSGLDGATDTQYF. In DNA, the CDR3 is TGTGCCAGCAGCTCGGGACTAGATGGGGCCACAGATACGCAGTATTTT.